This T cell receptor (beta chain) was profiled in a study of Ad26.COV2.S vaccination and SARS-CoV-2 variants. The trim removed 6 bases at V and 9 bases at J, leaving 7 bases unmatched. CDR1 is MDHEN, CDR2 SYDVKM, per germline. CDR3 length equals 14 residues. Study findings and constraints: For non-spike TCRs, breadth in vaccine recipients resembled that in placebo recipients.

Assay used: immunoSEQ multiplex PCR; TCRdb lists only in-frame clones, some missing. The sample holds about 390,000 clones; around 85% are singletons and the top ten take 3% to 3.5%. Treatment noted: some 20 received Ad26.COV2.S at low or high dose, single or two shots; 5 received placebo; per-sample allocation not given. Sampling happened 63 days after the first vaccine or placebo injection. This clone was seen a single time. The antigen remains unidentified. Sequencing used peripheral blood, obtained in a trial of Ad26.COV2.S vaccine versus placebo. The source of this sequence is a person between 18 and 59 years old who received the Ad26.COV2.S COVID-19 vaccine or a placebo. The J gene is TRBJ1-6, the V gene TRBV28; 8 bases are shared with TRBD1. CDR3 sequence reads: CASSQTGDRSPLHF. CDR3 sequence (DNA): TGTGCCAGCAGCCAGACAGGGGATCGTTCACCCCTCCACTTT.